Shown below are 14 T cell receptor beta chains from a single sample sequenced in a study of cytomegalovirus exposure and HLA in healthy donors. 60 Vbeta and 13 Jbeta primers were used in PCR. Produced via immunoSEQ multiplex PCR; TCRdb's table is partial and in-frame only. The sample yields around 190,000 clones, about 9% seen once. The material sequenced was PBMCs. These TCRs come from a woman in her 30s in good health and CMV-seropositive.

As to this clone: At one boundary the junction diverges from the germline segment, which might be a read error. The chain employs TRBV6-5 and TRBJ2-7; 8 nucleotides line up with TRBD1. Germline V gene data show CDR1 as MNHEY and CDR2 as SVGAGI. The CDR3 extends over 16 amino acids. The CDR3 coding sequence is TGTGCCGGCAGTTACTCCGAATTGGGGACAGGATACGAGCAGTACTTC. It is translated as CAGSYSELGTGYEQYF.

For this clone: This CDR3 is missing its conserved last phenylalanine or tryptophan, likely due to a read error. This rearrangement joins TRBV6-6 to TRBJ1-3; D unclear. Germline V CDR1 and CDR2: MNHNY, SVGAGI (reference sequence). The CDR3 is 13 amino acids. The ends were cut back, 8 bases at V and 7 bases at J, with 15 bases in the middle. CDR3: CASLLNAGNTIYV. Written as DNA, the CDR3 is TGTGCCAGCCTCCTGAATGCGGGGAACACCATATATGTT.

This clone was picked up a small number of times. The chain joins TRBV11-2 to TRBJ2-7; 12 bases align to TRBD1. With V trimmed by 2 bases and J by 5 bases, 10 bases remained unmatched. The CDR3 is made up of 17 amino acids. Germline V gene sequence: CDR1 SGHAT, CDR2 FQNNGV. The CDR3 loop is CASSLFYTRDRGHEQYF. The CDR3 DNA reads as TGTGCCAGCAGCTTATTTTACACTAGGGACAGGGGGCACGAGCAGTACTTC.

This clone was detected only a few times. The chain carries TRBV30 and TRBJ2-2; TRBD2 might be the D (6 bases). V lost 5 bases and J 6 bases, leaving 19 bases between the germline ends. Germline-derived CDR1 and CDR2 are GTSNPN and SVGIG (reference sequence). The CDR3 length is 15 residues. CDR3 in DNA: TGTGCCTGGTCCCTCAGGTGGGGGGTCCCCGGGGAGCTGTTTTTT. Residues: CAWSLRWGVPGELFF.

The rearrangement links TRBV5-6 to TRBJ2-5, with a weak D call TRBD2 (6 bases). V lost 0 bases and J lost 7, with 22 bases in between. CDR1 and CDR2 (germline): SGHDT, YYEEEE. There are 17 residues in the CDR3. In DNA form, the CDR3 reads TGTGCCAGCAGCTTGGCTGTTGGTGGGAGGTTCGGGGGGACCCAGTACTTC. Translated, it gives CASSLAVGGRFGGTQYF.

This clone appeared a few times. This chain joins TRBV28 and TRBJ2-7; 7 positions match TRBD1. This CDR3 spans 14 amino acids. Germline V lookup: CDR1 MDHEN, CDR2 SYDVKM. V dropped 6 bases and J dropped 2; count of bases not matched to a gene: 7. In DNA, the CDR3 is TGTGCCAGCAGACAAGGGGGCGCAGCCTACGAGCAGTACTTC. This translates into CASRQGGAAYEQYF.

V gene TRBV25-1 combines with J gene TRBJ1-2, with no clear D. The CDR3 totals 11 residues. Germline V gene lookup returns CDR1 MGHDK and CDR2 SYGVNS. The V end was cut by 8 bases, the J end by 2 bases, with 6 bases between. CDR3 amino acids: CASRQNYGYTF. The CDR3 DNA follows: TGTGCCAGCCGTCAGAACTATGGCTACACCTTC.

This clone has a handful of counts. This CDR3 reads CASSRDRVWSYEQYF. In DNA form, the CDR3 reads TGTGCCAGCAGCCGAGACAGGGTTTGGTCCTACGAGCAGTACTTC. The chain is built from TRBV11-2 and TRBJ2-7; 7 positions match TRBD1. Looked up from germline, CDR1 is SGHAT and CDR2 is FQNNGV. V trimming: 5 bases; J trimming: 1 base; junction bases outside the gene matches: 8. This CDR3 is built from 15 residues.

This clone turned up a few times. The rearrangement uses TRBV15 and TRBJ1-3; no reliable D call. V dropped 8 bases and J dropped 4 bases, with 12 bases sitting between them. Germline lookup yields CDR1 LNHNV and CDR2 YYDKDF (reference sequence). The CDR3 extends over 13 amino acids. The CDR3 DNA reads as TGTGCCACCGGGGAGTTAGCGGGAAACACCATATATTTT. As protein: CATGELAGNTIYF.

A few counts support this clone. The chain joins TRBV7-8 to TRBJ2-7; TRBD1 matches 8 bases. This CDR3 region has 16 residues. V shed 5 bases, J shed 0 bases, and the junction held 9 bases outside the gene matches. CDR1 SGHVS and CDR2 FQNEAQ come from the germline V gene. The CDR3 region has the DNA TGTGCCAGCAGCCAAACTGCCGGGACAGGCTCCTACGAGCAGTACTTC. It encodes CASSQTAGTGSYEQYF.

This chain links TRBV6-4 with TRBJ2-2; 9 positions match TRBD2. The CDR3 length is 14 residues. CDR1 and CDR2 from the germline V gene are MRHNA and SNTAGT. V lost 8 bases to trimming and J lost 4 bases; unmatched junction nucleotides: 5. CDR3: CASGRTSATGELFF. CDR3 in DNA: TGTGCCAGCGGGCGGACTAGCGCCACCGGGGAGCTGTTTTTT.

J is TRBJ2-7 and V is TRBV5-4; tentatively, D is TRBD2 (6 bases). This CDR3 spans 14 amino acids. CDR1 SGHNT and CDR2 YYREEE come from the germline V gene (reference sequence). Trimming took off 4 bases at V and 2 bases at J, with 13 bases between the two ends. In DNA, the CDR3 is TGTGCCAGCAGCGCCCGACTAGATCCCTACGAGCAGTACTTC. It is translated as CASSARLDPYEQYF.

This clone was counted at least ten times. The rearrangement uses TRBV4-2 and TRBJ2-3, with D tentatively TRBD2 (6 bases). With 1 base removed from V and 3 bases from J, the gap between germline ends came to 8 bases. CDR3 length: 14 residues. Germline values: CDR1 LGHNA, CDR2 YNFKEQ. In DNA, the CDR3 is TGTGCCAGCAGCCAAGGGGCGGGGACAGATACGCAGTATTTT. Its protein is CASSQGAGTDTQYF.

The V call is TRBV7-2, the J call TRBJ2-2; D remains unclear. The germline gives CDR1 SGHTA, CDR2 FQGNSA. The CDR3 is 12 amino acids. Trimming cost V 5 bases and J 7 bases, with 8 bases left between them. The CDR3, as DNA: TGTGCCAGCAGCCCCTACGGCGGGGAGCTGTTTTTT. It encodes CASSPYGGELFF.